This TCR beta chain was documented in a study of T cell responses to AZD1222 COVID-19 vaccine. The study's findings and limits: Breadth and depth of Spike-specific TCRs rose after two AZD1222 doses. The repertoires were collected only after the peak T cell response.

Generated by immunoSEQ multiplex PCR, the TCRdb table keeps only in-frame clones and is missing some. This sample yields 140,000 or so clones, of which approximately 92% are seen a single time; approximately 1.5% belongs to the top ten. Germline CDR1 and CDR2: MNHEY and SVGEGT. The CDR3 is made up of 17 amino acids. Trimming took 2 bases from V and 0 from J, leaving 15 bases between them. A note on this clone: Its antigen remains unidentified.

The chain combines TRBV6-2 or TRBV6-3 with TRBJ2-3; D may be TRBD1 (6 bases). Sequencing used peripheral blood, obtained on day 0 of AZD1222 vaccination. The clonotype originates from an adult in good health. CDR3 nucleotide sequence: TGTGCCAGCAGTTACGGAAGGAACAGGGCTAGCACAGATACGCAGTATTTT. This encodes CASSYGRNRASTDTQYF.